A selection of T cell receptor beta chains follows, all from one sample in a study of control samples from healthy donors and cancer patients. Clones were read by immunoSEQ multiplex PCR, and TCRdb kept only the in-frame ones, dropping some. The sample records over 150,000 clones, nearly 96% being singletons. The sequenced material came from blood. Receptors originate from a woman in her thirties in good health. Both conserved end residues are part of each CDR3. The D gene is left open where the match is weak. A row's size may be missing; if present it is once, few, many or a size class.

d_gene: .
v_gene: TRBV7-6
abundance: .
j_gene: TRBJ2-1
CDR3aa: CASSLGGVSYNEQFF
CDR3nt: TGTGCCAGCAGCTTAGGCGGGGTATCCTACAATGAGCAGTTCTTC

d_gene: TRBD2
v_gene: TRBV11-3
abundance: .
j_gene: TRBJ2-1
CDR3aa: CASSRRTSGGAGDEQFF
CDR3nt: TGTGCCAGCAGCAGGCGGACTAGCGGGGGGGCCGGAGATGAGCAGTTCTTC

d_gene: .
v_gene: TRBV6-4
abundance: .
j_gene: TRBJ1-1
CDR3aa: CASSRQINTEAFF
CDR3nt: TGTGCCAGCAGTCGCCAGATTAACACTGAAGCTTTCTTT

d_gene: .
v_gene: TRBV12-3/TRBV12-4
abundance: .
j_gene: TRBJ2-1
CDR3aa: CASSSDSYNEQFF
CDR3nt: TGTGCCAGCAGTTCGGACTCCTACAATGAGCAGTTCTTC

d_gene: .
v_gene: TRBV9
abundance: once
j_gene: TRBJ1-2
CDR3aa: CASSVGAAENYGYTF
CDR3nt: TGTGCCAGCAGCGTAGGGGCAGCCGAAAACTATGGCTACACCTTC

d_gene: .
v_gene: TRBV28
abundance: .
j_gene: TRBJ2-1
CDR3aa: CASSSLDYSYNEQFF
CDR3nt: TGTGCCAGCAGTTCTTTGGACTACTCCTACAATGAGCAGTTCTTC

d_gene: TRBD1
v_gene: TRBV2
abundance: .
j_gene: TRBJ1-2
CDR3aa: CASSGSGTDGYTF
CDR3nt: TGTGCCAGCAGCGGATCCGGGACAGATGGCTACACCTTC

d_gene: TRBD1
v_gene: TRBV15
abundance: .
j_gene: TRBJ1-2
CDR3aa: CATSRDGTDPFLYGYTF
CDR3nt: TGTGCCACCAGCAGAGATGGGACAGACCCCTTTCTCTATGGCTACACCTTC

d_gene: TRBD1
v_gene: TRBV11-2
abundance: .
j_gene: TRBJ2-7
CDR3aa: CASSRGQEDLYEQYF
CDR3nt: TGTGCCAGCAGCAGAGGACAGGAGGACCTCTACGAGCAGTACTTC

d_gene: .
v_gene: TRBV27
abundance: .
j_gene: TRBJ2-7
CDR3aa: CASSSIKVQDYYEQYF
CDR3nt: TGTGCCAGCAGTTCCATCAAGGTCCAAGACTATTACGAGCAGTACTTC

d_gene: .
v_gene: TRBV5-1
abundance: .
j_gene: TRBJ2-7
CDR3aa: CASSLVPWDAKGEQYF
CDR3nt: TGCGCCAGCAGCTTGGTTCCTTGGGACGCCAAGGGTGAGCAGTACTTC

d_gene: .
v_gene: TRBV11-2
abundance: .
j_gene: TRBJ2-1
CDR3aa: CASSFVPDLSYNEQFF
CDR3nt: TGTGCCAGCAGCTTCGTCCCGGATCTATCCTACAATGAGCAGTTCTTC

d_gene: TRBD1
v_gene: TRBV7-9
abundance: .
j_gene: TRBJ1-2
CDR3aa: CASSAGTGTGDLYHYGYTF
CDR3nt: TGTGCCAGCAGCGCCGGAACCGGGACAGGGGACCTTTATCACTATGGCTACACCTTC

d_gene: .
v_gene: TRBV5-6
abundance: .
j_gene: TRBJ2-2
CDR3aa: CASTLSFGGVGELFF
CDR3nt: TGTGCCAGCACCCTGAGTTTCGGTGGAGTCGGGGAGCTGTTTTTT

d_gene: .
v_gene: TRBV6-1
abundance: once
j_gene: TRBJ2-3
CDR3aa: CASSDAPGKVTDTQYF
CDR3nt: TGTGCCAGCAGTGATGCCCCTGGCAAGGTCACAGATACGCAGTATTTT

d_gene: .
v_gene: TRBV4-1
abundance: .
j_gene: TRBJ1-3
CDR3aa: CASSQNPAAGNTIYF
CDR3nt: TGCGCCAGCAGCCAAAACCCGGCGGCAGGAAACACCATATATTTT

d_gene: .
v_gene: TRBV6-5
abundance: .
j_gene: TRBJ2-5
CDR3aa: CASARGGTGETQYF
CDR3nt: TGTGCCAGCGCCAGGGGGGGGACCGGGGAGACCCAGTACTTC

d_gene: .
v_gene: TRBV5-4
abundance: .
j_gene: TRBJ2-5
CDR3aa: CASSLGIQGSGETQYF
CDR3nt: TGTGCCAGCAGCTTGGGGATACAAGGGAGTGGAGAGACCCAGTACTTC

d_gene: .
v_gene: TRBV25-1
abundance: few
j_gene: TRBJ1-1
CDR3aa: CASSHDTMNTEAFF
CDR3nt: TGTGCCAGCAGTCATGACACCATGAACACTGAAGCTTTCTTT

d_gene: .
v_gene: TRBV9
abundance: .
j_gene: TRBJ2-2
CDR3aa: CASSVGRGGAGELFF
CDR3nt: TGTGCCAGCAGCGTTGGCAGGGGAGGCGCCGGGGAGCTGTTTTTT

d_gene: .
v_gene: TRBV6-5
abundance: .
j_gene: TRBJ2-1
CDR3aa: CASLGYEQFF
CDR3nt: TGTGCTTCCCTGGGGTATGAGCAGTTCTTC

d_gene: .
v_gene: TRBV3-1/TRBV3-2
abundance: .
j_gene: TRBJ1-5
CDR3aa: CASSLGRGDQPQHF
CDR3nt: TGTGCCAGCAGCCTCGGTAGAGGGGATCAGCCCCAGCATTTT

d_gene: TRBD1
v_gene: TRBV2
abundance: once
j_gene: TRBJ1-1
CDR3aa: CASSVRGPGTEAFF
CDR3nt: TGTGCCAGCAGTGTTAGGGGGCCTGGCACTGAAGCTTTCTTT

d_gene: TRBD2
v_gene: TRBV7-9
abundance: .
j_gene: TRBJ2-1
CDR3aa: CASSSLGEGRGNEQFF
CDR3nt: TGTGCCAGCAGCTCCTTGGGGGAGGGTAGGGGCAATGAGCAGTTCTTC

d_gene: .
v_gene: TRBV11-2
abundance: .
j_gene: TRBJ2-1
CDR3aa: CASSRTSDSSYNEQFF
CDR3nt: TGTGCCAGCAGCCGAACATCGGACAGCTCCTACAATGAGCAGTTCTTC

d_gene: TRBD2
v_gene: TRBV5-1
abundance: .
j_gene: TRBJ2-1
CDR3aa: CASSPGGGRATNEQFF
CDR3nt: TGCGCCAGCAGCCCGGGGGGCGGGAGGGCCACCAATGAGCAGTTCTTC

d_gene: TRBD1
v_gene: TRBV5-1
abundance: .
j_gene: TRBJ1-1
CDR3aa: CASSGGQLNTEAFF
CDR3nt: TGCGCCAGCAGCGGGGGACAGTTGAACACTGAAGCTTTCTTT

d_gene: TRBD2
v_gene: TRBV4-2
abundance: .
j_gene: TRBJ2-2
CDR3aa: CASSPRGGATGELFF
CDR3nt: TGTGCCAGCAGCCCACGGGGGGGGGCCACCGGGGAGCTGTTTTTT

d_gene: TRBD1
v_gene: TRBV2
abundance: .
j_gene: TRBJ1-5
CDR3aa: CASSGQAGNQPQHF
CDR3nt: TGTGCCAGCTCCGGACAGGCGGGCAATCAGCCCCAGCATTTT

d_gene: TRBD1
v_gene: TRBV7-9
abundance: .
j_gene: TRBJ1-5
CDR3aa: CASSLGSLGQGKQQPQHF
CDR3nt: TGTGCCAGCAGCTTAGGAAGTTTGGGACAGGGCAAGCAACAGCCCCAGCATTTT

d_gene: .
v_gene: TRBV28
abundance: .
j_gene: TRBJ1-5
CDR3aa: CASSFAGVGNQPQHF
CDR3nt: TGTGCCAGCAGTTTTGCAGGGGTGGGCAATCAGCCCCAGCATTTT

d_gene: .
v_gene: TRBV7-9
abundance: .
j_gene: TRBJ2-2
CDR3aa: CASSLMPGDTGELFF
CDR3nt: TGTGCCAGCAGCTTAATGCCAGGCGACACCGGGGAGCTGTTTTTT

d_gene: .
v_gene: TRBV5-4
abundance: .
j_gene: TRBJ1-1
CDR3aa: CASSLPLNPEAFF
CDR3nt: TGTGCCAGCAGCTTGCCCCTGAACCCTGAAGCTTTCTTT

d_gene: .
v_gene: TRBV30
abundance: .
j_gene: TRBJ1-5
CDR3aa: CAWSSVRRQPQHF
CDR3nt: TGTGCCTGGAGTTCCGTCCGGCGTCAGCCCCAGCATTTT

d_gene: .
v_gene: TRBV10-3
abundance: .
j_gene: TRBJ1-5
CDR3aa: CAISESVGGNQPQHF
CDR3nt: TGTGCCATCAGTGAGTCGGTGGGGGGTAATCAGCCCCAGCATTTT

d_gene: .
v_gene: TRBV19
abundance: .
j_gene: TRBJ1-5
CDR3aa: CASSRGVLAQHF
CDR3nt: TGTGCCAGTAGTAGGGGGGTCCTAGCTCAGCATTTT

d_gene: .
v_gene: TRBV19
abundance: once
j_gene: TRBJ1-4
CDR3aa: CASSIFGGAYEKLFF
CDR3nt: TGTGCCAGTAGTATTTTCGGGGGCGCCTACGAAAAACTGTTTTTT

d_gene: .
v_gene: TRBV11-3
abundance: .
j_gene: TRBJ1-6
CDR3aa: CASSLDLVVQEGVSPLHF
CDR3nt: TGTGCCAGCAGCTTAGATCTAGTGGTCCAGGAGGGAGTTTCACCCCTCCACTTT

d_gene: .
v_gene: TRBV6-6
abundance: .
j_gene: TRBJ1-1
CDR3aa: CASSPGSQWTEAFF
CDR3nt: TGTGCCAGCAGTCCCGGGTCCCAATGGACTGAAGCTTTCTTT

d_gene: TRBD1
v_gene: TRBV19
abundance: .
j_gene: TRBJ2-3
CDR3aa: CASSIPTGSSTDTQYF
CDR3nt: TGTGCCAGTAGTATCCCGACAGGGTCTAGCACAGATACGCAGTATTTT

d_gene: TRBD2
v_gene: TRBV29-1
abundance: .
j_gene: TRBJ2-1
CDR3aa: CSGLLAGGPHEQFF
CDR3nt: TGCAGCGGACTACTAGCGGGAGGGCCCCATGAGCAGTTCTTC

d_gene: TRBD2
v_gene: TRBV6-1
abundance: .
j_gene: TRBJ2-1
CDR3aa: CASSGSSGRVGNEQFF
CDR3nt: TGTGCCAGCAGTGGGTCTAGCGGGAGGGTGGGCAATGAGCAGTTCTTC